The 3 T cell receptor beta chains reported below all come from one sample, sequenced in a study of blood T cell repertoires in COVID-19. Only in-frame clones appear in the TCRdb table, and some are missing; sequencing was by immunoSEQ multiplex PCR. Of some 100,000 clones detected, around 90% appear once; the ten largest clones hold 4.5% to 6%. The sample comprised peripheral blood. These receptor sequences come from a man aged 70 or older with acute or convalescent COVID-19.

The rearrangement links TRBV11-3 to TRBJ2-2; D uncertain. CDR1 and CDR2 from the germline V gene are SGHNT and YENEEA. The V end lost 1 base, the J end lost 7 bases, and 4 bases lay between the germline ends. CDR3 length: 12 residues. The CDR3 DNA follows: TGTGCCAGCAGCTTAGCCGGCGGGGAGCTGTTTTTT. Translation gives CASSLAGGELFF.

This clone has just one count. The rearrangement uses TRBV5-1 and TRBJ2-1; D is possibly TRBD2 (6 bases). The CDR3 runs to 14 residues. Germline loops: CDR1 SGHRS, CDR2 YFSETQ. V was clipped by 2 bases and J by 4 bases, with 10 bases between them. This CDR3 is CASSLAGTYNEQFF. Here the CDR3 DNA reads TGCGCCAGCAGCTTAGCGGGCACTTACAATGAGCAGTTCTTC.

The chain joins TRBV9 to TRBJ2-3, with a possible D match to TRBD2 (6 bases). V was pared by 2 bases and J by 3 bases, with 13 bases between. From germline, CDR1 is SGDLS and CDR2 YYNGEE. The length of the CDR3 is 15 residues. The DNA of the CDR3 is TGTGCCAGCAGCGTCCGCGGGGCCGAAACAGATACGCAGTATTTT. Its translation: CASSVRGAETDTQYF.